This TCR beta chain stems from a study of T cell responses to AZD1222 COVID-19 vaccine. In the study overall: Second doses that came at about 4 or about 12 weeks were put together. The study's findings and limits: None of the repertoires were sampled until the peak T cell response had passed. Spike-wide coverage was observed for vaccine-associated CD4 TCRs, with dominant responses at 160-218 and 743-854. Donors were mostly white British, more females; clonal diversity possibly underestimated.

Trimming took 4 bases from V and 4 from J; bases not matched to a gene: 10. Germline assignment: CDR1 LGHNA and CDR2 YNFKEQ. This CDR3 has 17 amino acids. A note on this clone: What it binds is not known.

Data came from immunoSEQ multiplex PCR; TCRdb stores just in-frame clones and leaves some out. The sample lists approximately 100,000 clones, about nine tenths occurring once. The clonotype comes from an adult in good health. Specimen: peripheral blood, collected on day 0 of AZD1222 vaccination. The chain carries TRBV4-2 and TRBJ2-2; 9 bases map to TRBD2. Here the CDR3 DNA reads TGTGCCAGCAGCCCAACCTGGGGTAGCGGGGGCACCGGGGAGCTGTTTTTT. Translating it yields CASSPTWGSGGTGELFF.